The following is a T cell receptor beta chain sequence with its context. Its antigen remains unknown. The CDR3 covers 11 residues. V lost 6 bases, J lost 7 bases, and 9 bases lay in between. Germline V gene data show CDR1 as MDHEN and CDR2 as SYDVKM. This sample stems from a study of cytomegalovirus exposure and HLA in healthy donors. Study outcomes and limitations: In a later analysis, TCR association rates varied by HLA locus: DRB1 most, HLA-C fewest.

The PCR contained 60 Vbeta and 13 Jbeta primers. Measured with immunoSEQ multiplex PCR; TCRdb has only the in-frame clones, and not every one. The profile shows 100,000 to 150,000 clones, about 80% of them singletons. Sequencing input: PBMCs. J is TRBJ1-1 and V is TRBV28, with D uncertain. The TCR was taken from a man aged 35 to 55 in good health and CMV-seronegative. In DNA form, the CDR3 reads TGTGCCAGCAGAAGCCCTGTTGAAGCTTTCTTT. The encoded protein is CASRSPVEAFF.